This TCR beta chain was captured by sequencing in a study of blood T cell repertoires in COVID-19. Across the whole study: Acute and convalescent COVID-19 specimens originated in the United States, Italy and Spain. In each case, the material was cDNA or gDNA derived from T cells, B-cell-depleted T cells, or PBMCs.

Per the original methods: Using reference gene primer amplification, nucleated cell counts were estimated. Sequencing used immunoSEQ multiplex PCR; TCRdb keeps in-frame clones, though not all of them. That table furnishes V, J and clone size, whereas the DNA furnished D and trimming. The table records more than 65,000 clones, roughly 84% of them present only once. Germline V CDR1 and CDR2: LGHDT, YNNKEL (reference sequence). The CDR3 extends over 12 amino acids. V shed 1 base and J shed 5 bases, with 2 bases lying between them. The chain joins TRBV3-1 (or the pseudogene TRBV3-2) to TRBJ2-2; D is undetermined. Specimen: peripheral blood. The sequence was collected from a man between 50 and 59 years old with active COVID-19. The CDR3 region has the DNA TGTGCCAGCAGCCAAGCGACCGGGGAGCTGTTTTTT. It codes for CASSQATGELFF.